This T cell receptor (beta chain) is from a study of blood T cell repertoires in COVID-19. Study at large: The origin of the acute and convalescent COVID-19 samples was the United States, Italy and Spain. In each case, the material was cDNA or gDNA derived from T cells, B-cell-depleted T cells, or PBMCs.

V trimming: 5 bases; J trimming: 4 bases; junction bases outside the gene matches: 3. Germline V CDR1 and CDR2: MDHEN, SYDVKM. The CDR3 spans 13 residues. Original analysis: Quantification of nucleated cells was approximated via reference gene primer amplification. Sequencing used immunoSEQ multiplex PCR; TCRdb keeps in-frame clones, though not all of them. V and J calls plus clone size are reproduced from that table; the DNA served to infer D and trimming. The table records approximately 240,000 clones, approximately 86% of them present only once. The specimen sequenced was peripheral blood. This clonotype originated in a woman aged 80 or older with active or convalescent COVID-19. The chain uses TRBV28 and TRBJ2-7; 9 bases are shared with TRBD1. The CDR3 nucleotides are TGTGCCAGCAGTATGGGACAGGGTTACGAGCAGTACTTC. This sequence encodes CASSMGQGYEQYF.